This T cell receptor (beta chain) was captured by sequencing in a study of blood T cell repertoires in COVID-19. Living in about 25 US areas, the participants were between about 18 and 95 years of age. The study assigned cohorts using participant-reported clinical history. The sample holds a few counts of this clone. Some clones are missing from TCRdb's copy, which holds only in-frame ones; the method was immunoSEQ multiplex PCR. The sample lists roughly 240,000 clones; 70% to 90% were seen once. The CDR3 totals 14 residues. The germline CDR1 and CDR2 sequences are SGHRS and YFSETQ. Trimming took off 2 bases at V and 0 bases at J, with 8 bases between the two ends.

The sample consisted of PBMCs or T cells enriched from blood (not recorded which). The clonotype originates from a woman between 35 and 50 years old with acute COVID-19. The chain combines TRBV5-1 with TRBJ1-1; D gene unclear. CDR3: CASSLSTLNTEAFF. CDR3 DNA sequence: TGCGCCAGCAGCTTAAGCACCCTGAACACTGAAGCTTTCTTT.